The rows below give T cell receptor beta chains drawn from one sample of a study of shared clonotypes between healthy human individuals. Profiling relied on immunoSEQ multiplex PCR, and the TCRdb table lists in-frame clones only, not all of them. The sample lists fewer than 3 million clones; roughly 92% were seen once. Specimen: naive CD4+ T cells from PBMCs. These receptors all come from a man aged 18-30 years in good health. Some clones in this sample may be carry-over from other donors' samples. Each CDR3 is given with its conserved first and last residue. The D gene is left open where the match is weak. Clone size is not always given. Where it is, it says once, few, many or a class for expanded clones.

D: TRBD1
size: -
J: TRBJ2-3
V: TRBV19
CDR3: CASSIRTGPMETDTQYF
DNA: TGTGCCAGTAGTATCAGGACAGGTCCAATGGAGACAGATACGCAGTATTTT

D: TRBD1
size: -
J: TRBJ2-1
V: TRBV10-3
CDR3: CAISDYRGSSYNEQFF
DNA: TGTGCCATCAGTGATTACAGGGGATCCTCCTACAATGAGCAGTTCTTC

D: TRBD1
size: -
J: TRBJ1-5
V: TRBV28
CDR3: CASSQGAARSSNQPQHF
DNA: TGTGCCAGCAGCCAGGGGGCAGCTCGAAGTAGCAATCAGCCCCAGCATTTT

D: -
size: -
J: TRBJ1-5
V: TRBV11-1
CDR3: CASSLESNQPQHF
DNA: TGTGCCAGCAGCCTAGAGTCCAATCAGCCCCAGCATTTT

D: -
size: -
J: TRBJ1-1
V: TRBV11-2
CDR3: CASSFVRPRAFF
DNA: TGTGCCAGCAGCTTTGTTAGGCCCAGGGCTTTCTTT

D: -
size: -
J: TRBJ2-3
V: TRBV6-4
CDR3: CASSEGLGPDTQYF
DNA: TGTGCCAGCAGTGAAGGTCTAGGTCCAGATACGCAGTATTTT

D: TRBD2
size: -
J: TRBJ2-1
V: TRBV4-1
CDR3: CASSQEPRLAGNEQFF
DNA: TGCGCCAGCAGCCAAGAGCCCCGACTAGCGGGCAATGAGCAGTTCTTC

D: -
size: -
J: TRBJ2-5
V: TRBV4-3
CDR3: CASSQVRQETQYF
DNA: TGCGCCAGCAGCCAAGTGAGACAGGAGACCCAGTACTTC

D: -
size: -
J: TRBJ2-7
V: TRBV5-4
CDR3: CASSLAGGEQYF
DNA: TGTGCCAGCAGCTTGGCCGGCGGTGAGCAGTACTTC

D: TRBD1
size: -
J: TRBJ1-4
V: TRBV5-1
CDR3: CASSPRAGDRGNEKLFF
DNA: TGCGCCAGCAGCCCACGAGCGGGGGACAGGGGGAATGAAAAACTGTTTTTT

D: TRBD2
size: -
J: TRBJ2-7
V: TRBV7-6
CDR3: CASSITSGEQYF
DNA: TGTGCCAGTAGCATTACTAGCGGAGAGCAGTACTTC

D: -
size: once
J: TRBJ2-5
V: TRBV7-2
CDR3: CASSLRILGETQYF
DNA: TGTGCCAGCAGCTTAAGGATTTTGGGGGAGACCCAGTACTTC

D: TRBD1
size: once
J: TRBJ1-1
V: TRBV5-1
CDR3: CASRKTGLNTEAFF
DNA: TGCGCCAGCCGCAAGACAGGGCTGAACACTGAAGCTTTCTTT

D: TRBD1
size: -
J: TRBJ2-7
V: TRBV28
CDR3: CASSSLGQGNDEQYF
DNA: TGTGCCAGCAGTTCCCTGGGACAGGGTAACGACGAGCAGTACTTC

D: -
size: -
J: TRBJ2-1
V: TRBV20-1
CDR3: CSASRAPEQFF
DNA: TGCAGTGCTAGTAGAGCGCCTGAGCAGTTCTTC

D: TRBD2
size: -
J: TRBJ2-1
V: TRBV9
CDR3: CASSVRAGGNNEQFF
DNA: TGTGCCAGCAGCGTAAGAGCGGGAGGGAACAATGAGCAGTTCTTC

D: TRBD2
size: -
J: TRBJ2-7
V: TRBV27
CDR3: CASSAIYPQLAGGTGEQYF
DNA: TGTGCCAGCAGTGCAATATACCCCCAACTAGCGGGAGGGACAGGGGAGCAGTACTTC